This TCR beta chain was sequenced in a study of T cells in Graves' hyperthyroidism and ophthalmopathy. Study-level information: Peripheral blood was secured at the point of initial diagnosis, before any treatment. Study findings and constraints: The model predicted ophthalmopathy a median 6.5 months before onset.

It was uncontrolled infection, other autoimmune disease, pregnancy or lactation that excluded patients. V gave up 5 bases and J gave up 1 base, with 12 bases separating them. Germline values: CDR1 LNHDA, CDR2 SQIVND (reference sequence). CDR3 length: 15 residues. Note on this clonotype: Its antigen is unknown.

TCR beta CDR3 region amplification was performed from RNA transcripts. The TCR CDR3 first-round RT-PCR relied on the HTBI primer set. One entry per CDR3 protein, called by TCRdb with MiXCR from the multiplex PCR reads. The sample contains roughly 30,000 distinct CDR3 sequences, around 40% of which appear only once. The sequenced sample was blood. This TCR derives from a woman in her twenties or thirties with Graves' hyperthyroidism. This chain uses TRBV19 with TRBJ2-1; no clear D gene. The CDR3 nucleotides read TGTGCCAGTAGTGAGGCTTATGTTTCCTACAATGAGCAGTTCTTC. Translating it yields CASSEAYVSYNEQFF.